The TCR beta chain described here comes from a study of beta chain features in type 1 diabetes. Points from the study as a whole: In the patient group, naive, central memory and Treg TCRB repertoires seemed more alike than in the healthy donor group.

This clone turned up a few times. No antigen is known for it. Staining for CD45RO/CCR7/CD25/CD127/CD95/CD27 allowed sorting of CD4+ naive, central memory, regulatory and stem cell-like memory cells. Reverse transcription of all isolated RNA meant that expressed TCRB transcripts were sequenced. Produced via immunoSEQ multiplex PCR; TCRdb's table is partial and in-frame only. Altogether just over 600,000 clones are present, around a sixth being singletons, with the ten largest covering approximately 0.099%. Per germline, CDR1 LNHNV and CDR2 YYDKDF (reference sequence). Trimming shortened V by 0 bases and J by 6 bases, and 6 bases separated the two germline ends. CDR3 length: 13 residues.

This rearrangement joins TRBV15 to TRBJ1-5; no definite D call. The origin of this receptor is a man between 18 and 35 years old in good health. The sequenced sample consisted of naive CD4+ T cells from blood. The CDR3 DNA follows: TGTGCCACCAGCAGAGATCTCAGTCAGCCCCAGCATTTT. Amino acids: CATSRDLSQPQHF.